These 16 T cell receptor beta chains were all obtained from the same sample, sequenced in a study of shared clonotypes between healthy human individuals (dated by TCRdb to the early 2020s). CD8 naive samples were CD45RO-negative cells positively selected for CCR7, giving a CD45RA+CCR7+ population that excluded TemRA cells. Receptors were amplified or captured by the immunoSEQ multiplex PCR assay. TCRdb took this table from immuneACCESS and kept in-frame rearrangements with V and J called. Such tables lack part of the clones; where checked against another copy, unresolved V genes explain under half of the gap, and the rest is unexplained. Counted in this sample were under 600,000 clones; 95% to 98% of them appeared once. The ten top clones hold approximately 0.33% of the sample. Sequencing input: naive CD8+ T cells sorted from blood. The cell subset or site label, as the study defines it: CD45RA+CCR7+. The receptors were sampled from a man aged 25-45 years in good health.

The rearrangement joins TRBV27 to TRBJ2-7; D is uncertain. CDR3 length equals 12 residues. Germline values: CDR1 MNHEY, CDR2 SMNVEV (reference sequence). The V gene lost 10 bases and the J gene lost 0 bases, with 10 bases spanning the gap. The CDR3 DNA follows: TGTGCCATCCGGACGGGCTCCTACGAGCAGTACTTC. Translating it yields CAIRTGSYEQYF.

Only one count was recorded for this clone. The rearrangement joins TRBV30 to TRBJ1-1; tentatively, D is TRBD1 (5 bases). Germline V gene data show CDR1 as GTSNPN and CDR2 as SVGIG (reference sequence). The CDR3 contains 14 residues. With 0 bases removed from V and 1 base from J, the gap between germline ends came to 9 bases. CDR3 protein: CAWSVLGQNTEAFF. Written as DNA, the CDR3 is TGTGCCTGGAGTGTATTGGGGCAGAACACTGAAGCTTTCTTT.

The chain couples TRBV19 to TRBJ2-1; 8 bases match TRBD2. The CDR3 is 14 amino acids. Germline V gene sequence: CDR1 LNHDA, CDR2 SQIVND (reference sequence). Trimming took 7 bases from V and 0 from J; bases not matched to a gene: 2. The CDR3 DNA sequence: TGTGCCAGTAAGCGGGAGAGCTCCTACAATGAGCAGTTCTTC. Translation: CASKRESSYNEQFF.

The rearrangement joins TRBV4-1 to TRBJ1-4; tentatively, D is TRBD1 (6 bases). V was trimmed by 2 bases and J by 8 bases, leaving 15 bases between them. Germline V gene lookup returns CDR1 MGHRA and CDR2 YSYEKL. The CDR3 totals 15 residues. CDR3 nucleotides: TGCGCCAGCAGCCAATCCCCGGGACATAAGGAAAAACTGTTTTTT. Encoded protein: CASSQSPGHKEKLFF.

This chain uses TRBV4-1 with TRBJ1-1; no reliable D call. This CDR3 is 12 amino acids long. V lost 3 bases, J lost 5 bases, and 7 bases lay in between. Germline-derived CDR1 and CDR2 are MGHRA and YSYEKL. CDR3 residues: CASSQDETEAFF. The DNA for the CDR3 is TGCGCCAGCAGCCAGGATGAGACTGAAGCTTTCTTT.

The J gene is TRBJ1-1, the V gene TRBV15; 8 bases are a match to TRBD1. Germline V gene sequence: CDR1 LNHNV, CDR2 YYDKDF (reference sequence). This CDR3 has 15 amino acids. The V and J ends lost 4 bases and 1 base, in that order; junction bases with no gene match: 5. This CDR3 reads CATSTPDRGNTEAFF. For the CDR3, the DNA is TGTGCCACCAGCACCCCCGACAGGGGGAACACTGAAGCTTTCTTT.

The gene calls are TRBV27 and TRBJ1-2; 9 positions agree with TRBD1. The CDR3 has 14 amino acids. V lost 6 bases, J lost 7 bases, and 9 bases stayed unmatched. Germline-derived CDR1 and CDR2 are MNHEY and SMNVEV (reference sequence). CDR3 DNA sequence: TGTGCCAGCAGGTTACAGGGGGCGGCGGGTGGCTACACCTTC. Translated: CASRLQGAAGGYTF.

The chain recombines TRBV5-1 with TRBJ2-1, with TRBD1 identical over 9 bases. Unmatched junction bases numbered 5, after V lost 4 bases and J lost 9 bases. Per the germline V gene, CDR1 is SGHRS and CDR2 is YFSETQ. The CDR3 length is 13 residues. For the CDR3, the DNA is TGCGCCAGCAGCACAGGGACAGGGCCTGAGCAGTTCTTC. As protein: CASSTGTGPEQFF.

The V gene is TRBV7-9, the J gene TRBJ1-2; D is undetermined. CDR3 size: 12 residues. Germline assignment: CDR1 SEHNR and CDR2 FQNEAQ (reference sequence). Trimming shortened V by 2 bases and J by 6 bases, and 7 bases separated the two germline ends. The CDR3 is CASSLYSDGYTF. Here the CDR3 DNA reads TGTGCCAGCAGCTTATATTCGGATGGCTACACCTTC.

CDR3 amino acids: CSVESPGFSGRTSYEQYF. For the CDR3, the DNA is TGCAGCGTTGAATCCCCAGGTTTTAGCGGGAGGACCTCCTACGAGCAGTACTTC. V is TRBV29-1 and J is TRBJ2-7, with 10 nucleotides matching TRBD2. Losses at the gene ends were 2 bases for V and 0 bases for J; bases not matched to a gene: 13. The CDR3 contains 18 residues. Looked up from germline, CDR1 is SQVTM and CDR2 is ANQGSEA.

J is TRBJ2-7 and V is TRBV27; D is perhaps TRBD2 (5 bases). V was trimmed by 6 bases and J by 2 bases, leaving 17 bases between them. CDR3 length equals 15 residues. The V gene's germline CDR1 is MNHEY and CDR2 SMNVEV (reference sequence). The DNA for the CDR3 is TGTGCCAGCAGAACCGGACTGGAATTAACCTACGAGCAGTACTTC. Its translation is CASRTGLELTYEQYF.

The gene calls are TRBV29-1 and TRBJ2-3, with 10 bases identical to TRBD2. CDR3 size: 18 residues. With V trimmed by 0 bases and J by 1 base, 10 bases remained unmatched. Germline V gene data show CDR1 as SQVTM and CDR2 as ANQGSEA. The CDR3 region has the DNA TGCAGCGTTGAAGATTCTAGCGGGAGTCCCACGGGCACAGATACGCAGTATTTT. Translation gives CSVEDSSGSPTGTDTQYF.

This rearrangement joins TRBV13 to TRBJ2-1; D is undetermined. The CDR3 has 13 residues. V lost 5 bases, J lost 8 bases, and 13 bases lay in between. Germline lookup yields CDR1 PRHDT and CDR2 FYEKMQ (reference sequence). In DNA, the CDR3 is TGTGCCAGCAGCCCCCTGTGGGGTCATGAGCAGTTCTTC. Amino acids: CASSPLWGHEQFF.

V usage is TRBV7-8 and J usage is TRBJ1-5, with D possibly being TRBD1 (6 bases). The germline V gene has CDR1 SGHVS and CDR2 FQNEAQ. With 1 base removed from V and 1 base from J, the gap between germline ends came to 14 bases. This CDR3 spans 17 amino acids. In DNA form, the CDR3 reads TGTGCCAGCAGCTTAGTCCCAGGGGCTGGAAGCAATCAGCCCCAGCATTTT. Its translation: CASSLVPGAGSNQPQHF.

CDR3 DNA: TGCGCCAGCAGCCAAGATTTGGCGGGAGTTCCCTACGAGCAGTACTTC. This translates into CASSQDLAGVPYEQYF. This chain connects TRBV4-3 to TRBJ2-7, with TRBD2 identical over 7 bases. CDR1 is LGHNA and CDR2 is YSLEER in the germline V gene. The ends lost 0 bases at V and 2 bases at J; junction bases unmatched: 7. CDR3 length: 16 residues.

This sequence joins TRBV27 and TRBJ2-7; TRBD1 is a possible D gene (6 bases). V lost 4 bases, J lost 0 bases, and 16 bases lay in between. The CDR3 contains 16 residues. Germline V lookup: CDR1 MNHEY, CDR2 SMNVEV (reference sequence). The CDR3 sequence is CASSSSTGHLSYEQYF. The CDR3 DNA reads TGTGCCAGCAGTTCATCGACAGGACACCTCTCCTACGAGCAGTACTTC.